A selection of T cell receptor beta chains follows, all from one sample in a study of T cell changes during pregnancy in multiple sclerosis. Method: immunoSEQ multiplex PCR; TCRdb's copy keeps in-frame clones and lacks some. Altogether about 120,000 clones are present, around 93% being singletons, with the ten largest covering less than 7.5%. The material was peripheral blood, obtained before pregnancy. The receptor source for this set is a female donor with multiple sclerosis, enrolled in a pregnancy study. The CDR3 runs from the conserved cysteine through the conserved F or W. The D gene is left open where the match is weak. Only some rows state a clone size, as once, few, many or a class for expanded clones.

>.|TRBV27|.|TRBJ2-3
CATAGNPRTDTQYF
TGTGCCACCGCCGGGAACCCCCGTACAGATACGCAGTATTTT
>.|TRBV14|.|TRBJ2-2
CASSQDQATNTGELFF
TGTGCCAGCAGCCAAGATCAAGCCACGAACACCGGGGAGCTGTTTTTT
>.|TRBV2|TRBD2|TRBJ2-3
CARGTSGTDTQYF
TGTGCCAGAGGGACTAGCGGCACAGATACGCAGTATTTT
>.|TRBV28|TRBD2|TRBJ2-2
CASSLWRLAGGPGELFF
TGTGCCAGCAGTTTATGGAGACTAGCGGGAGGACCCGGGGAGCTGTTTTTT
>.|TRBV9|TRBD1|TRBJ1-2
CASSEPQGVYGYTF
TGTGCCAGCAGCGAACCTCAGGGGGTCTATGGCTACACCTTC
>.|TRBV4-1|.|TRBJ2-3
CASSQDPLREAYLGTDTQYF
TGCGCCAGCAGCCAAGACCCCCTGAGGGAGGCCTACCTAGGCACAGATACGCAGTATTTT
>.|TRBV19|.|TRBJ1-5
CASSTDRDQPQHF
TGTGCCAGTAGTACCGATCGGGATCAGCCCCAGCATTTT
>.|TRBV9|.|TRBJ1-3
CASSVSRANSGNTIYF
TGTGCCAGCAGCGTCTCCAGGGCCAACTCTGGAAACACCATATATTTT
>once|TRBV6-5|TRBD1|TRBJ2-7
CASRGTGFYEQYF
TGTGCCAGCAGGGGGACAGGGTTCTACGAGCAGTACTTC
>.|TRBV9|.|TRBJ2-5
CASSAQGGQETQYF
TGTGCCAGCAGCGCGCAGGGGGGCCAAGAGACCCAGTACTTC
>.|TRBV7-9|.|TRBJ1-2
CASSLEAGNYGYTF
TGTGCCAGCAGCTTAGAGGCCGGGAACTATGGCTACACCTTC
>.|TRBV9|.|TRBJ1-4
CASNRIPNEKLFF
TGTGCCAGCAATCGTATTCCTAATGAAAAACTGTTTTTT
>.|TRBV18|TRBD1|TRBJ1-1
CASSLSGTENTEAFF
TGTGCCAGCTCACTTTCCGGGACAGAGAACACTGAAGCTTTCTTT
>.|TRBV10-3|.|TRBJ1-4
CAISGSGEKLFF
TGTGCCATCAGCGGGAGTGGTGAAAAACTGTTTTTT